One and the same sample provided the 21 T cell receptor beta chains below, sequenced in a study of blood T cell repertoires in COVID-19. Method: immunoSEQ multiplex PCR; TCRdb's copy keeps in-frame clones and lacks some. The table shows about 80,000 clones, with roughly 82% occurring only once. Input material: peripheral blood. These receptors all come from a man aged 80 or over with acute or convalescent COVID-19.

The chain couples TRBV7-6 to TRBJ1-2; 7 nucleotides agree with TRBD1. The J segment lost 6 bases and the V segment lost 5 bases, leaving 6 bases of the junction unmatched. The germline V gene has CDR1 SGHVS and CDR2 FNYEAQ. The CDR3 totals 13 residues. The CDR3: CASSQSGGNGYTF. Written as DNA, the CDR3 is TGTGCCAGCAGCCAATCAGGGGGAAATGGCTACACCTTC.

The chain combines TRBV6-1 with TRBJ1-2; no clear D gene. Trimming shortened V by 3 bases and J by 8 bases, and 13 bases separated the two germline ends. Per the germline V gene, CDR1 is MNHNS and CDR2 is SASEGT. The CDR3 extends over 13 amino acids. The CDR3 sequence is CASSDFTGGGYTF. CDR3 coding DNA: TGTGCCAGCAGTGATTTTACCGGCGGGGGCTACACCTTC.

The V call is TRBV12-3 or TRBV12-4, the J call TRBJ1-3; D ambiguous. With 3 bases removed from V and 4 bases from J, the gap between germline ends came to 4 bases. This CDR3 has 12 residues. The CDR3 spells CASSFLGNTIYF. The CDR3 nucleotides are TGTGCCAGCAGTTTTTTAGGAAACACCATATATTTT.

V and J are TRBV2 and TRBJ1-2; D call uncertain. Germline V lookup: CDR1 SNHLY, CDR2 FYNNEI. Trimming pared 4 bases from V and 5 bases from J, leaving 11 bases between. The length of the CDR3 is 13 residues. CDR3: CASSGSTGYGYTF. The CDR3 bases are TGTGCCAGCAGTGGGTCGACGGGATATGGCTACACCTTC.

V usage is TRBV11-2 and J usage is TRBJ2-3; 9 positions agree with TRBD2. The V and J ends lost 1 base and 2 bases, in that order; junction bases with no gene match: 7. Germline CDR1 and CDR2: SGHAT and FQNNGV. This CDR3 has 17 residues. The DNA of the CDR3 is TGTGCCAGCAGCTTAGGTCCGGCTAGCGGGGTCACAGATACGCAGTATTTT. It yields the protein CASSLGPASGVTDTQYF.

This clone was counted between two and nine times. The chain couples TRBV18 to TRBJ1-3; weak D call: TRBD1 (6 bases). The CDR3 runs to 15 residues. Trimming removed 2 bases at V and 7 bases at J, with 15 bases between. CDR1 is KGHSH and CDR2 is LQKENI in the germline V gene. The CDR3 spells CASSPDDRSWNTIYF. CDR3 bases: TGTGCCAGCTCACCAGACGACAGGAGTTGGAACACCATATATTTT.

The chain uses TRBV14 and TRBJ1-5; D is possibly TRBD1 (5 bases). V gave up 1 base and J gave up 4 bases, with 8 bases separating them. The CDR3 length is 14 residues. CDR1 and CDR2 from the germline V gene are SGHDN and FVKESK. The CDR3 DNA sequence: TGTGCCAGCAGCCAAGCAGGGTTTAATCAGCCCCAGCATTTT. As protein: CASSQAGFNQPQHF.

This clone was picked up a small number of times. The rearrangement joins TRBV27 to TRBJ1-2, with 7 bases fitting TRBD1. Germline V CDR1 and CDR2: MNHEY, SMNVEV (reference sequence). The junction had 7 bases not matched to a gene; V was cut back by 6 bases and J by 3 bases. The CDR3 loop spans 14 amino acids. CDR3 nucleotide sequence: TGTGCCAGCAGGAGGACAGGAGATTACTATGGCTACACCTTC. Its translation is CASRRTGDYYGYTF.

The rearrangement links TRBV5-4 to TRBJ2-5, with 11 bases aligning to TRBD2. The V segment lost 0 bases and the J segment 5 bases; nucleotides outside the gene matches: 3. The CDR3 is 15 residues long. CDR1 and CDR2 (germline): SGHNT, YYREEE (reference sequence). The DNA of the CDR3 is TGTGCCAGCAGCTTGGTACTAGCGGGGGCCGAGACCCAGTACTTC. Residues: CASSLVLAGAETQYF.

The genes are TRBV27 and TRBJ2-7; D possibly corresponds to TRBD2 (5 bases). Trimming left V 3 bases short and J 3 bases short, with 18 bases between. Per the germline V gene, CDR1 is MNHEY and CDR2 is SMNVEV (reference sequence). The CDR3 is made up of 16 amino acids. The CDR3 reads CASSFIPGGSLYEQYF. CDR3 in DNA: TGTGCCAGCAGTTTTATCCCAGGAGGCAGCCTCTACGAGCAGTACTTC.

The J gene is TRBJ1-3, the V gene TRBV19; 8 nucleotides agree with TRBD1. This CDR3 spans 16 amino acids. CDR1 and CDR2 (germline): LNHDA, SQIVND (reference sequence). V was clipped by 7 bases and J by 2 bases; unmatched bases: 10. The CDR3 spells CASNIFGQGAGNTIYF. In nucleotides, the CDR3 is TGTGCCAGTAACATCTTCGGACAGGGTGCTGGAAACACCATATATTTT.

The V gene is TRBV9, the J gene TRBJ1-3; D might be TRBD1 (6 bases). From germline, CDR1 is SGDLS and CDR2 YYNGEE. Trimming cost V 2 bases and J 0 bases, with 27 bases left between them. This CDR3 is built from 21 residues. The CDR3 sequence: CASSVSLGTRGIGGSGNTIYF. In DNA form, the CDR3 reads TGTGCCAGCAGCGTTTCGTTAGGGACAAGGGGAATAGGGGGCTCTGGAAACACCATATATTTT.

The chain combines TRBV19 with TRBJ2-2; the D is unclear. V lost 10 bases, J lost 0 bases, and 15 bases lay in between. In germline, CDR1 is LNHDA, CDR2 SQIVND (reference sequence). The CDR3 totals 15 residues. CDR3: CATRGIASNTGELFF. CDR3 DNA sequence: TGTGCCACTCGAGGAATAGCCTCGAACACCGGGGAGCTGTTTTTT.

This clone came up a few times. J is TRBJ2-7 and V is TRBV5-1, with TRBD2 identical over 8 bases. The V and J ends lost 8 bases and 3 bases, in that order; junction bases with no gene match: 7. The CDR3 runs 13 residues. The germline V gene has CDR1 SGHRS and CDR2 YFSETQ. CDR3 in amino acids: CASRSGTSYEQYF. In nucleotides, the CDR3 is TGCGCCAGTCGGTCCGGGACTAGCTACGAGCAGTACTTC.

This chain uses TRBV29-1 with TRBJ1-2; 10 bases are shared with TRBD1. This CDR3 region has 15 residues. After removal of 5 bases from V and 2 bases from J, the junction contained 8 bases not matched to a gene. Germline CDR1 is SQVTM and CDR2 is ANQGSEA. The CDR3 DNA reads as TGCAGCGTTTACGGGGACAGGGGAGACAACTATGGCTACACCTTC. This codes for CSVYGDRGDNYGYTF. Full variable domain (rest looked up from reference TRBV29-1 and TRBJ1-2): SAVISQKPSRDICQRGTSLTIQCQVDSQVTMMFWYRQQPGQSLTLIATANQGSEATYESGFVIDKFPISRPNLTFSTLTVSNMSPEDSSIYLCSVYGDRGDNYGYTFGSGTRLTVV.

CDR3 amino acids: CASSLNGLPTDTQYF. The CDR3 DNA is TGTGCCAGCAGCTTGAATGGACTCCCCACAGATACGCAGTATTTT. The chain has TRBV5-4 and TRBJ2-3; D possibly corresponds to TRBD2 (5 bases). The germline V gene encodes CDR1 SGHNT and CDR2 YYREEE (reference sequence). CDR3 size: 15 residues. Trimming stripped 1 base from V and 2 bases from J, with 11 bases between.

The CDR3 region is CASTEGLAGPTQYF. The DNA for the CDR3 is TGTGCCAGCACCGAAGGACTAGCGGGGCCCACCCAGTACTTC. This chain uses TRBV2 with TRBJ2-7; 12 positions agree with TRBD2. The germline V gene has CDR1 SNHLY and CDR2 FYNNEI. The trim removed 7 bases at V and 10 bases at J, leaving 11 bases unmatched. This CDR3 is 14 amino acids long.

The chain is built from TRBV2 and TRBJ1-1; D possibly corresponds to TRBD1 (6 bases). Per germline, CDR1 SNHLY and CDR2 FYNNEI. Trimming shortened V by 4 bases and J by 1 base, and 10 bases separated the two germline ends. This CDR3 is built from 14 residues. CDR3 coding DNA: TGTGCCAGCAGTGGACAGGCGAAGAACACTGAAGCTTTCTTT. Protein: CASSGQAKNTEAFF.

The genes are TRBV11-3 and TRBJ2-1; 8 bases line up with TRBD2. This CDR3 is 16 amino acids long. Trimming at V came to 5 bases and at J to 4 bases, leaving 10 bases not matched to a gene. Germline V lookup: CDR1 SGHNT, CDR2 YENEEA. This chain's CDR3 is CASSPLSAGGYNEQFF. The CDR3 bases are TGTGCCAGCAGCCCCTTAAGCGCGGGGGGATACAATGAGCAGTTCTTC.

The chain joins TRBV5-6 to TRBJ2-3; a weak D match, TRBD1 (6 bases). The CDR3 runs 15 residues. V lost 10 bases to trimming and J lost 0 bases, with 18 bases between them. Germline-derived CDR1 and CDR2 are SGHDT and YYEEEE. The DNA of the CDR3 is TGTGCCGGGGTAGAACAGGGCGCTAGCACAGATACGCAGTATTTT. This codes for CAGVEQGASTDTQYF.

This clone was seen a single time. The chain joins TRBV7-8 to TRBJ1-1, with 9 nucleotides matching TRBD1. The CDR3 contains 16 residues. CDR1 and CDR2 (germline): SGHVS, FQNEAQ. Trimming cost V 3 bases and J 1 base; bases outside gene matches: 6. CDR3 DNA sequence: TGTGCCAGCAGCTTTAGGACAGGGGAGGCGAACACTGAAGCTTTCTTT. Its translation is CASSFRTGEANTEAFF.